A selection of T cell receptor beta chains follows, all from one sample in a study of blood T cell repertoires in COVID-19. Sequencing used immunoSEQ multiplex PCR; TCRdb keeps in-frame clones, though not all of them. The sample records fewer than 200,000 clones, 75% to 90% being singletons. Material: peripheral blood. These receptors were collected from a man aged 55-75 years with acute or convalescent COVID-19. Both conserved end residues are part of each CDR3. Fields, in order: V gene, J gene, D gene, CDR3 length, clone size, CDR3 DNA, CDR3 protein. The D gene is left open where the match is weak. Size values are once, few and many counts, or a class for expanded clones, and some rows have none.

v_gene: TRBV10-3
j_gene: TRBJ2-7
d_gene: TRBD2
len: 15
abundance: .
CDR3nt: TGTGCCATCAGTGAGCCGGGACTAACATTCTACGAGCAGTACTTC
CDR3aa: CAISEPGLTFYEQYF

v_gene: TRBV5-1
j_gene: TRBJ1-3
d_gene: .
len: 14
abundance: .
CDR3nt: TGCGCCAGCAGCTCTTCCCGGGAAGGGGGCACCATATATTTT
CDR3aa: CASSSSREGGTIYF

v_gene: TRBV11-1
j_gene: TRBJ2-2
d_gene: TRBD1
len: 15
abundance: .
CDR3nt: TGTGCCAGCAGCCCCTGGACAGGGAACACCGGGGAGCTGTTTTTT
CDR3aa: CASSPWTGNTGELFF

v_gene: TRBV3-1/TRBV3-2
j_gene: TRBJ1-6
d_gene: .
len: 14
abundance: .
CDR3nt: TGTGCCAGCATGGGCAGCTCCTATAATTCACCCCTCCACTTT
CDR3aa: CASMGSSYNSPLHF

v_gene: TRBV19
j_gene: TRBJ1-2
d_gene: TRBD1
len: 15
abundance: .
CDR3nt: TGTGCCAGTAGCAAAAACGTCGGACAGGAGGGAGGCTACACCTTC
CDR3aa: CASSKNVGQEGGYTF

v_gene: TRBV7-3
j_gene: TRBJ2-1
d_gene: TRBD2
len: 15
abundance: .
CDR3nt: TGTGCCAGCAGCGCCGGGGGGGCCGGCTACAATGAGCAGTTCTTC
CDR3aa: CASSAGGAGYNEQFF

v_gene: TRBV10-3
j_gene: TRBJ1-6
d_gene: TRBD1
len: 15
abundance: .
CDR3nt: TGTGCCATCAGGGACGGGACAGGAAAGAATTCACCCCTCCACTTT
CDR3aa: CAIRDGTGKNSPLHF

v_gene: TRBV7-9
j_gene: TRBJ1-5
d_gene: .
len: 15
abundance: .
CDR3nt: TGTGCCAGCAGCTTAGGGTGGGAGAGGAATCAGCCCCAGCATTTT
CDR3aa: CASSLGWERNQPQHF

v_gene: TRBV10-3
j_gene: TRBJ2-5
d_gene: TRBD2
len: 15
abundance: .
CDR3nt: TGTGCCATCAGTGGCGGGACTAGCGGACAAGAGACCCAGTACTTC
CDR3aa: CAISGGTSGQETQYF

v_gene: TRBV29-1
j_gene: TRBJ2-2
d_gene: .
len: 15
abundance: few
CDR3nt: TGCAGCTATAGGGGATCGGGACAGAACACCGGGGAGCTGTTTTTT
CDR3aa: CSYRGSGQNTGELFF

v_gene: TRBV28
j_gene: TRBJ1-1
d_gene: TRBD1
len: 14
abundance: .
CDR3nt: TGTGCCAGCACCCGACAGGGGGGCCGCACTGAAGCTTTCTTT
CDR3aa: CASTRQGGRTEAFF

v_gene: TRBV5-1
j_gene: TRBJ1-2
d_gene: .
len: 15
abundance: .
CDR3nt: TGCGCCAGCAGCTTGGGTGTCGGGCAGGGGCTCGGCTACACCTTC
CDR3aa: CASSLGVGQGLGYTF

v_gene: TRBV6-2/TRBV6-3
j_gene: TRBJ1-1
d_gene: .
len: 13
abundance: .
CDR3nt: TGTGCCAGCAGTTACGCTCCGGGAACCGAAGCTTTCTTT
CDR3aa: CASSYAPGTEAFF

v_gene: TRBV5-1
j_gene: TRBJ2-7
d_gene: .
len: 15
abundance: .
CDR3nt: TGCGCCAGCAGCTTGGGGCAGGGGAGCTCCTACGAGCAGTACTTC
CDR3aa: CASSLGQGSSYEQYF